A selection of T cell receptor beta chains follows, all from one sample in a study of blood T cell repertoires in COVID-19. Assay used: immunoSEQ multiplex PCR; TCRdb lists only in-frame clones, some missing. The top ten clones hold roughly 4.6% of a sample with more than 250,000 clones, over 80% of them seen once. The specimen sequenced was peripheral blood. Receptors originate from a man aged 60 to 69 who had recovered from COVID-19. The CDR3 runs from the conserved cysteine through the conserved F or W. The order of the fields is V gene, J gene, D gene, clone size, CDR3 protein, CDR3 DNA. A D gene is named only where the DNA matches it firmly. A clone size is listed for some rows: how often the clone was seen (once, few, many), or a class if it is expanded.

TRBV15	TRBJ1-2	TRBD1	once	CATSPRTGDFGYTF	TGTGCCACCAGCCCAAGGACAGGGGACTTTGGCTACACCTTC
TRBV20-1	TRBJ1-2	.	.	CSASGSFGYTF	TGCAGTGCCTCAGGGTCTTTTGGCTACACCTTC
TRBV11-2	TRBJ2-5	TRBD2	.	CASSPGGGIETQYF	TGTGCCAGCAGCCCCGGGGGGGGGATAGAGACCCAGTACTTC
TRBV30	TRBJ2-7	TRBD2	.	CAWRVAGGYEQYF	TGTGCCTGGAGGGTAGCGGGGGGATACGAGCAGTACTTC
TRBV4-1	TRBJ2-1	.	.	CASSRLQGGGYNEQFF	TGCGCCAGCAGCCGGCTGCAAGGGGGGGGTTACAATGAGCAGTTCTTC
TRBV5-6	TRBJ1-5	TRBD1	once	CASSRQGATEPQHF	TGTGCCAGCAGCCGACAGGGCGCGACGGAGCCCCAGCATTTT
TRBV5-1	TRBJ2-1	TRBD2	.	CASSLGGGALVNNEQFF	TGCGCCAGCAGCTTGGGCGGGGGGGCCCTGGTAAACAATGAGCAGTTCTTC
TRBV15	TRBJ1-4	.	few	CATSMGRGATNEKLFF	TGTGCCACCAGCATGGGACGGGGGGCAACTAATGAAAAACTGTTTTTT
TRBV9	TRBJ2-5	.	.	CASSVDQGQETQYF	TGTGCCAGCAGCGTAGACCAGGGCCAAGAGACCCAGTACTTC
TRBV21-1	TRBJ2-2	.	.	CASTGTGELFF	TGTGCCAGCACGGGGACCGGGGAGCTGTTTTTT
TRBV5-1	TRBJ2-3	.	once	CASSSPGRDPSDTQYF	TGCGCCAGCAGCTCTCCCGGCAGGGATCCCTCAGATACGCAGTATTTT
TRBV7-8	TRBJ1-4	TRBD1	.	CASSLDPKGTALEKLFF	TGTGCCAGCAGCTTAGACCCAAAGGGGACAGCTCTTGAAAAACTGTTTTTT
TRBV3-1/TRBV3-2	TRBJ2-1	TRBD2	.	CASSQLSGRARNEQFF	TGTGCCAGCAGCCAATTAAGCGGGAGGGCTCGCAATGAGCAGTTCTTC
TRBV7-3	TRBJ2-1	TRBD1	.	CASSSLTGQGRDYNEQFF	TGTGCCAGCAGCTCACTTACGGGACAGGGAAGGGATTACAATGAGCAGTTCTTC
TRBV28	TRBJ2-5	TRBD2	once	CASSLWAGGQETQYF	TGTGCCAGCAGTTTATGGGCGGGAGGGCAAGAGACCCAGTACTTC
TRBV7-9	TRBJ2-3	.	.	CASSLAPGSSTDTQYF	TGTGCCAGCAGCTTAGCGCCAGGATCTAGCACAGATACGCAGTATTTT
TRBV7-8	TRBJ1-1	.	.	CASSPGTNTEAFF	TGTGCCAGCAGCCCCGGGACAAACACTGAAGCTTTCTTT
TRBV30	TRBJ1-5	TRBD1	.	CAWNDRDQPQHF	TGTGCCTGGAATGACAGGGACCAGCCCCAGCATTTT
TRBV2	TRBJ2-1	TRBD1	.	CASSGRDRSYNEQFF	TGTGCCAGCAGTGGCAGGGACAGGAGCTACAATGAGCAGTTCTTC
TRBV19	TRBJ2-1	TRBD2	.	CASSLVAGPSYNEQFF	TGTGCCAGTAGCCTAGTAGCGGGTCCATCCTACAATGAGCAGTTCTTC
TRBV9	TRBJ2-2	.	.	CASSLRTGTWGELFF	TGTGCCAGCAGCCTGCGAACAGGGACCTGGGGGGAGCTGTTTTTT
TRBV1	TRBJ2-7	.	many	CTSRRTSGAWTSYEQYF	TGCACCAGCAGACGGACTAGCGGAGCTTGGACGTCCTACGAGCAGTACTTC
TRBV7-8	TRBJ2-1	TRBD2	.	CASSLLAESSYNEQFF	TGTGCCAGCAGCCTACTAGCGGAGAGCTCCTACAATGAGCAGTTCTTC
TRBV5-1	TRBJ2-7	TRBD2	.	CASSPGLAESTYEQYF	TGCGCCAGCAGCCCCGGGCTAGCGGAGAGTACCTACGAGCAGTACTTC
TRBV18	TRBJ2-1	TRBD2	.	CASSSNPGVAGSSYNEQFF	TGTGCCAGCTCATCAAACCCCGGGGTAGCGGGGAGCTCCTACAATGAGCAGTTCTTC
TRBV10-3	TRBJ2-1	.	.	CAISEWGGDYNEQFF	TGTGCCATCAGTGAGTGGGGCGGGGACTACAATGAGCAGTTCTTC
TRBV5-4	TRBJ2-3	TRBD1	.	CASSLVGTGGDTQYF	TGTGCCAGCAGCTTGGTCGGGACAGGGGGAGATACGCAGTATTTT
TRBV19	TRBJ2-5	.	.	CASSIGSGLRQETQYF	TGTGCCAGTAGTATAGGGTCCGGACTGAGACAAGAGACCCAGTACTTC
TRBV6-6	TRBJ1-5	TRBD1	.	CASSTQGQPNQPQHF	TGTGCCAGCAGTACCCAGGGACAGCCTAATCAGCCCCAGCATTTT
TRBV19	TRBJ1-1	TRBD1	.	CASSPGQGTEAFF	TGTGCCAGTAGCCCGGGACAGGGGACTGAAGCTTTCTTT
TRBV28	TRBJ1-4	TRBD1	.	CASRGRGLEKLFF	TGTGCCAGCAGGGGCAGGGGGCTTGAAAAACTGTTTTTT
TRBV5-1	TRBJ2-7	TRBD1	.	CASSPRDRASEQYF	TGCGCCAGCAGCCCCAGGGACAGGGCCTCCGAGCAGTACTTC